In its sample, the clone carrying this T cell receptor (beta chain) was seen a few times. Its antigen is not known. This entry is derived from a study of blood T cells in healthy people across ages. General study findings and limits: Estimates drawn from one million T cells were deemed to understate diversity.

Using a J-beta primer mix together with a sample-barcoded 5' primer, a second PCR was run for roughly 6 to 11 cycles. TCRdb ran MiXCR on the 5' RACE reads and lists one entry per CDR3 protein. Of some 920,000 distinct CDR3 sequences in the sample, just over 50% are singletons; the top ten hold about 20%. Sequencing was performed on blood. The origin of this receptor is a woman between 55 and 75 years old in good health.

CDR3 DNA: TGTGCCACCAGTGAACCTCCCAGAGGAGATACGCAGTATTTT. This sequence encodes CATSEPPRGDTQYF. This sequence joins TRBV24-1 and TRBJ2-3, with D uncertain. The germline V gene has CDR1 KGHDR and CDR2 SFDVKD. V was trimmed by 4 bases and J by 5 bases, leaving 12 bases between them. The CDR3 contains 14 residues.